This is a list of T cell receptor beta chains from one sample in a study of monozygotic twins with cystic fibrosis. Profiling relied on immunoSEQ multiplex PCR, and the TCRdb table lists in-frame clones only, not all of them. This table holds tens of thousands of clones, roughly 97% found once. Sequencing used blood. The receptor set was obtained from a girl aged 10-17 years with cystic fibrosis. CDR3s include the opening cysteine and the closing phenylalanine or tryptophan. D genes are given only for firm matches. Clone size, where shown, is once, few, many, or a class for clones that have expanded.

d_gene: TRBD1; v_gene: TRBV5-1; abundance: NA; j_gene: TRBJ1-2; CDR3nt: TGCGCCAGCAGCTTGCAGACAGGGGTGTATGGCTACACCTTC; CDR3aa: CASSLQTGVYGYTF
d_gene: NA; v_gene: TRBV7-8; abundance: NA; j_gene: TRBJ2-2; CDR3nt: TGTGCCAGCAGCTTAGCCCGTCTAGGCACCGGGGAGCTGTTTTTT; CDR3aa: CASSLARLGTGELFF
d_gene: TRBD2; v_gene: TRBV27; abundance: once; j_gene: TRBJ2-3; CDR3nt: TGTGCCAGCAGTTTAAGGGGAGGGCCGACTCGTACAGATACGCAGTATTTT; CDR3aa: CASSLRGGPTRTDTQYF
d_gene: NA; v_gene: TRBV2; abundance: NA; j_gene: TRBJ1-5; CDR3nt: TGTGCCAGCATGGGCACAGGTGCTCAGCCCCAGCATTTT; CDR3aa: CASMGTGAQPQHF
d_gene: NA; v_gene: TRBV7-9; abundance: NA; j_gene: TRBJ1-5; CDR3nt: TGTGCCAGCAGCCCAGGGGCGGGTCAGCCCCAGCATTTT; CDR3aa: CASSPGAGQPQHF
d_gene: NA; v_gene: TRBV4-3; abundance: NA; j_gene: TRBJ2-5; CDR3nt: TGCGCCAGCAGCCAAGGAGCCCGCTTGGGGGCGGAGACCCAGTACTTC; CDR3aa: CASSQGARLGAETQYF
d_gene: TRBD2; v_gene: TRBV4-3; abundance: once; j_gene: TRBJ2-2; CDR3nt: TGCGCCAGCAGCCAAAGCGGGAGGGGGATCGGGGAGCTGTTTTTT; CDR3aa: CASSQSGRGIGELFF
d_gene: NA; v_gene: TRBV9; abundance: NA; j_gene: TRBJ2-3; CDR3nt: TGTGCCAGCAGCGTAGATGGCTTCACAGATACGCAGTATTTT; CDR3aa: CASSVDGFTDTQYF
d_gene: NA; v_gene: TRBV19; abundance: NA; j_gene: TRBJ2-3; CDR3nt: TGTGCCAGTAGTATCCGGACCCTTAGCACAGATACGCAGTATTTT; CDR3aa: CASSIRTLSTDTQYF
d_gene: TRBD1; v_gene: TRBV5-1; abundance: NA; j_gene: TRBJ2-1; CDR3nt: TGCGCCAGCAGCTGGGCCGGGGCAGGGGGCGATGAGCAGTTCTTC; CDR3aa: CASSWAGAGGDEQFF
d_gene: TRBD2; v_gene: TRBV30; abundance: NA; j_gene: TRBJ2-7; CDR3nt: TGTGCCTGGATTAGCGGGAGGGCCAACGAGCAGTACTTC; CDR3aa: CAWISGRANEQYF
d_gene: TRBD2; v_gene: TRBV5-4; abundance: NA; j_gene: TRBJ2-7; CDR3nt: TGTGCCAGCAGCTTACTAGCGGGAGGGCCTGGGGAGCAGTACTTC; CDR3aa: CASSLLAGGPGEQYF
d_gene: TRBD2; v_gene: TRBV7-9; abundance: NA; j_gene: TRBJ2-7; CDR3nt: TGTGCCAGCAGACCAATAATAGCGGGAGGGCCCTACGAGCAGTACTTC; CDR3aa: CASRPIIAGGPYEQYF
d_gene: NA; v_gene: TRBV5-6; abundance: once; j_gene: TRBJ1-3; CDR3nt: TGTGCCAGCACCCTGGGCATCTCTGGAAACACCATATATTTT; CDR3aa: CASTLGISGNTIYF
d_gene: NA; v_gene: TRBV4-3; abundance: NA; j_gene: TRBJ2-2; CDR3nt: TGCGCCAGCAGCCAAGTCTCAGGGATCGTAGCCGGGGAGCTGTTTTTT; CDR3aa: CASSQVSGIVAGELFF
d_gene: TRBD1; v_gene: TRBV5-4; abundance: NA; j_gene: TRBJ1-1; CDR3nt: TGTGCCAGCAGTCCAGGGACAGGGTATTTGCTGAACACTGAAGCTTTCTTT; CDR3aa: CASSPGTGYLLNTEAFF
d_gene: NA; v_gene: TRBV29-1; abundance: NA; j_gene: TRBJ1-1; CDR3nt: TGCAGCGTGGACTTGAGGCAGGGGAACACTGAAGCTTTCTTT; CDR3aa: CSVDLRQGNTEAFF
d_gene: NA; v_gene: TRBV29-1; abundance: NA; j_gene: TRBJ2-5; CDR3nt: TGCAGCGTTGGGGCAGTCCTATTACAAGAGACCCAGTACTTC; CDR3aa: CSVGAVLLQETQYF
d_gene: NA; v_gene: TRBV19; abundance: NA; j_gene: TRBJ1-2; CDR3nt: TGTGCCAGTACCCCCGGGAGGGGGGCCTACTATGGCTACACCTTC; CDR3aa: CASTPGRGAYYGYTF
d_gene: NA; v_gene: TRBV18; abundance: NA; j_gene: TRBJ1-2; CDR3nt: TGTGCCAGCTCTATCCAGCCTGGGACACCAGTCTATGGCTACACCTTC; CDR3aa: CASSIQPGTPVYGYTF
d_gene: NA; v_gene: TRBV29-1; abundance: NA; j_gene: TRBJ2-7; CDR3nt: TGCAGCGTGGTGACAGTGAGCTACGAGCAGTACTTC; CDR3aa: CSVVTVSYEQYF
d_gene: NA; v_gene: TRBV28; abundance: NA; j_gene: TRBJ2-7; CDR3nt: TGTGCCAGCAGTTCCATTGGGGGGTTAACCTACGAGCAGTACTTC; CDR3aa: CASSSIGGLTYEQYF